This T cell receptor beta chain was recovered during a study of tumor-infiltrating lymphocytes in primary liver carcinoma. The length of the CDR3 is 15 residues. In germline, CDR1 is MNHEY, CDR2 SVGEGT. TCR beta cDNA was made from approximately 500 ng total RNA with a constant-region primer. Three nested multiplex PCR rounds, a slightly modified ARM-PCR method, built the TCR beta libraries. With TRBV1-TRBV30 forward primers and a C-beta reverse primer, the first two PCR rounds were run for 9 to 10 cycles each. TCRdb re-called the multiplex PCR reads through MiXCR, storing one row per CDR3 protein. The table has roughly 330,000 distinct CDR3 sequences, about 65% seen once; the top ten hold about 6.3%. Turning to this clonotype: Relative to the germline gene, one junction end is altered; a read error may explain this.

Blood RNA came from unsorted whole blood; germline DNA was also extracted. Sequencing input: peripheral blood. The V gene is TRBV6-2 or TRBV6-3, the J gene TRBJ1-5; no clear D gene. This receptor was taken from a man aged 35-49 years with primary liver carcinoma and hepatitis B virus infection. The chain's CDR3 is CASSFDSYSNQPQHF. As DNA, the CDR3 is TGTGCTAGCAGTTTTGATAGTTATAGCAATCAGCCCCAGCATTTT.